These T cell receptor beta chains were read from a single sample in a study of T cell responses to AZD1222 COVID-19 vaccine. Profiling relied on immunoSEQ multiplex PCR, and the TCRdb table lists in-frame clones only, not all of them. This table has under 200,000 clones, just over 90% appearing once. Sample: peripheral blood, taken on day 0 of MenACWY control vaccination. The receptors derive from an adult in good health. CDR3s include the opening cysteine and the closing phenylalanine or tryptophan. A D gene is named only where the DNA matches it firmly. Expanded clones are given a class, and other clones once, few, many or no size at all.

j_call cdr3_length d_call clone_size v_call cdr3_aa cdr3_nt
TRBJ1-1 13 NA NA TRBV5-1 CASSLRGGTEAFF TGCGCCAGCAGCTTGCGAGGGGGCACTGAAGCTTTCTTT
TRBJ1-5 18 TRBD1 NA TRBV18 CASSPKGTGDLGNQPQHF TGTGCCAGCTCACCTAAGGGGACAGGGGATCTGGGCAATCAGCCCCAGCATTTT
TRBJ2-7 17 TRBD2 once TRBV5-1 CASSLGLAAPSSYEQYF TGCGCCAGCAGCCTGGGACTAGCGGCTCCAAGTAGTTACGAGCAGTACTTC
TRBJ2-5 14 TRBD2 NA TRBV11-1 CASSLREGIGTQYF TGTGCCAGCAGCTTGCGGGAGGGCATTGGGACCCAGTACTTC
TRBJ1-2 14 NA NA TRBV19 CASSIAAGQYGYTF TGTGCCAGTAGTATAGCGGCAGGGCAGTATGGCTACACCTTC
TRBJ1-1 12 NA once TRBV7-9 CASSTQNTEAFF TGTGCCAGCAGCACCCAAAACACTGAAGCTTTCTTT
TRBJ2-7 14 TRBD2 NA TRBV7-2 CASSHGLAGEEQYF TGTGCCAGCAGCCACGGACTAGCGGGAGAGGAGCAGTACTTC
TRBJ2-3 11 NA NA TRBV5-6 CASSLRDTQYF TGTGCCAGCAGCTTGAGAGATACGCAGTATTTT
TRBJ2-7 14 TRBD2 NA TRBV5-6 CASSRGLAGEEQYF TGTGCCAGCAGCCGGGGACTAGCGGGAGAAGAGCAGTACTTC
TRBJ2-7 13 NA NA TRBV5-1 CASSLEVGYEQYF TGCGCCAGCAGCTTGGAGGTAGGCTACGAGCAGTACTTC
TRBJ1-5 13 NA NA TRBV18 CASSPNRAQPQHF TGTGCCAGCTCACCAAACAGGGCCCAGCCCCAGCATTTT
TRBJ2-1 16 NA once TRBV9 CASSVSGPKVDNEQFF TGTGCCAGCAGCGTCAGCGGGCCGAAAGTCGACAATGAGCAGTTCTTC
TRBJ2-7 16 NA NA TRBV15 CATSRDLVGSAYEQYF TGTGCCACCAGCAGAGATTTGGTGGGGAGTGCCTACGAGCAGTACTTC
TRBJ1-5 14 NA NA TRBV6-1 CASSPRGAAQPQHF TGTGCCAGCAGTCCCAGAGGGGCAGCTCAGCCCCAGCATTTT
TRBJ2-1 14 NA NA TRBV4-2 CASSQEGGANEQFF TGTGCCAGCAGCCAAGAGGGGGGGGCCAATGAGCAGTTCTTC
TRBJ2-5 15 TRBD2 NA TRBV28 CASSLSLAGEKTQYF TGTGCCAGCAGTTTATCCCTAGCGGGAGAGAAGACCCAGTACTTC
TRBJ1-3 16 TRBD1 NA TRBV3-1/TRBV3-2 CASSPERQGPGNTIYF TGTGCCAGCAGCCCCGAACGACAGGGGCCCGGAAACACCATATATTTT
TRBJ2-5 13 NA NA TRBV6-2/TRBV6-3 CASSYLRVETQYF TGTGCCAGCAGTTACCTACGAGTGGAGACCCAGTACTTC
TRBJ1-2 14 TRBD1 NA TRBV2 CASSYPGTDYGYTF TGTGCCAGCAGTTACCCCGGGACAGACTATGGCTACACCTTC
TRBJ2-1 11 NA NA TRBV20-1 CSAKSGPRQFF TGCAGTGCTAAATCGGGGCCACGGCAGTTCTTC
TRBJ2-1 13 NA NA TRBV9 CASSVEGNNEQFF TGTGCCAGCAGCGTAGAAGGGAACAATGAGCAGTTCTTC
TRBJ2-7 15 TRBD2 NA TRBV7-9 CASSDVGAGAYEQYF TGTGCCAGCAGCGACGTAGGTGCGGGAGCCTACGAGCAGTACTTC
TRBJ2-1 13 TRBD2 NA TRBV24-1 CATSDPWREGLFF TGTGCCACCAGTGATCCCTGGCGGGAGGGCCTGTTCTTC
TRBJ2-3 14 NA once TRBV6-4 CASSSGRSTDTQYF TGTGCCAGCAGTAGCGGCCGAAGCACAGATACGCAGTATTTT
TRBJ2-2 15 TRBD2 once TRBV9 CASSLSGSGTGELFF TGTGCCAGCTCACTAAGCGGGAGTGGCACCGGGGAGCTGTTTTTT
TRBJ1-5 15 TRBD1 NA TRBV5-1 CASSWRTGGDQPQHF TGCGCCAGCAGCTGGCGGACAGGGGGAGATCAGCCCCAGCATTTT
TRBJ2-1 16 NA NA TRBV3-1/TRBV3-2 CASSPGLSHNDNEQFF TGTGCCAGCAGCCCTGGACTATCGCATAATGACAATGAGCAGTTCTTC
TRBJ2-2 16 TRBD1 NA TRBV5-6 CASSSRQGAGTGELFF TGTGCCAGCAGCTCTAGACAGGGGGCCGGCACCGGGGAGCTGTTTTTT
TRBJ1-6 17 NA few TRBV30 CAWSTTMIGTSESPLHF TGTGCCTGGAGTACGACCATGATTGGGACATCGGAATCACCCCTCCACTTT
TRBJ2-3 13 NA NA TRBV27 CASSFRVTDTQYF TGTGCCAGCAGTTTCCGGGTGACAGATACGCAGTATTTT
TRBJ1-3 13 TRBD1 NA TRBV27 CVWTGDSGNTIYF TGTGTTTGGACAGGAGACTCTGGAAACACCATATATTTT
TRBJ1-4 14 NA NA TRBV6-5 CASSAEGAREKLFF TGTGCCAGCAGCGCAGAAGGGGCGAGGGAAAAACTGTTTTTT
TRBJ1-4 14 NA NA TRBV10-3 CAISESGTDEKLFF TGTGCCATCAGTGAGTCGGGGACGGATGAAAAACTGTTTTTT
TRBJ1-1 14 NA NA TRBV27 CASSHQGMNTEAFF TGTGCCAGCAGTCATCAAGGAATGAACACTGAAGCTTTCTTT
TRBJ2-3 16 NA NA TRBV13 CASSFRGEGLADTQYF TGTGCCAGCAGCTTCAGGGGGGAGGGCCTCGCAGATACGCAGTATTTT
TRBJ2-1 12 NA NA TRBV7-3 CASGRQNGEQFF TGTGCCAGCGGGAGACAGAACGGTGAGCAGTTCTTC
TRBJ2-1 17 NA NA TRBV5-8 CASSLFRGTPSYNEQFF TGTGCCAGCAGCTTGTTTCGGGGGACTCCCTCCTACAATGAGCAGTTCTTC
TRBJ1-1 15 NA NA TRBV7-9 CASSLGQGTNTEAFF TGTGCCAGCAGCTTAGGTCAGGGGACGAACACTGAAGCTTTCTTT
TRBJ1-5 16 NA NA TRBV18 CASSPLPGLVNQPQHF TGTGCCAGCTCACCACTGCCGGGGCTTGTGAATCAGCCCCAGCATTTT
TRBJ1-5 14 NA NA TRBV19 CASTPRISNQPQHF TGTGCCAGTACCCCCAGGATTAGCAATCAGCCCCAGCATTTT